The 5 T cell receptor beta chains presented below share a single source sample, sequenced in a study of T cells in Graves' hyperthyroidism and ophthalmopathy. What was amplified from RNA transcripts were TCR beta CDR3 regions. The HTBI primer set was used in a first-round RT-PCR of the TCR CDR3. A single record per CDR3 protein comes from TCRdb applying MiXCR to the multiplex PCR reads. The sample records fewer than 650,000 distinct CDR3 sequences, roughly 14% being singletons. The sequencing sample was made of blood. The source is a woman between 40 and 55 years old with Graves' ophthalmopathy.

This clonotype was counted many times. The chain carries TRBV30 and TRBJ1-5; D ambiguous. This CDR3 is built from 12 residues. Trimming took off 1 base at V and 9 bases at J, with 10 bases between the two ends. Germline-derived CDR1 and CDR2 are GTSNPN and SVGIG (reference sequence). CDR3 coding DNA: TGTGCCTGGAGTGAGGTTCCGGGGCCCCAGCATTTT. Residues: CAWSEVPGPQHF.

This clonotype was seen many times. The V and J genes are TRBV6-5 and TRBJ1-1, with D possibly being TRBD1 (5 bases). CDR3 size: 15 residues. Looked up from germline, CDR1 is MNHEY and CDR2 is SVGAGI. The germline V and J ends were trimmed by 6 bases and 4 bases, with 18 bases remaining between them. The CDR3 sequence: CASRPPLDRGTEAFF. The CDR3 coding sequence is TGTGCCAGCAGACCGCCTTTAGATAGGGGCACTGAAGCTTTCTTT.

This clonotype was picked up one time. The chain is built from TRBV28 and TRBJ2-7; 12 nucleotides agree with TRBD2. V trimming: 5 bases; J trimming: 2 bases; junction bases outside the gene matches: 10. The CDR3 contains 17 residues. CDR1 and CDR2 from the germline V gene are MDHEN and SYDVKM. Here the CDR3 DNA reads TGTGCCAGCAGTGAATATTGGACTAGCGGGATGACCTACGAGCAGTACTTC. This codes for CASSEYWTSGMTYEQYF.

This clonotype has a count of ten or more. Compared with germline, one end of the junction differs, possibly owing to a read error. This rearrangement joins TRBV6-1 to TRBJ2-5; D is perhaps TRBD2 (6 bases). CDR1 is MNHNS and CDR2 is SASEGT in the germline V gene. The CDR3 sequence is 13 residues long. The CDR3 here is CADRKGGQETQYF. The CDR3 DNA is TGCGCAGATCGGAAGGGAGGCCAAGAGACCCAGTACTTC.

In this sample, this clonotype turned up many times. The V call is TRBV6-2 or TRBV6-3, the J call TRBJ2-7; D may be TRBD2 (6 bases). This CDR3 spans 14 amino acids. V lost 4 bases and J lost 2, with 12 bases in between. Germline V CDR1 and CDR2: MNHEY, SVGEGT. The CDR3 is CASSSGLATYEQYF. The CDR3 DNA reads as TGTGCCAGCAGTTCGGGACTTGCTACCTACGAGCAGTACTTC.